This T cell receptor beta chain was sequenced for a study of Ad26.COV2.S vaccination and SARS-CoV-2 variants. About the research overall: Ad26.COV2.S arm of COV1001 included the donor.

Treatment defined: 15 to 20 received Ad26.COV2.S at low or high dose, single or two shots; roughly 5 received placebo; per-sample allocation not given. Day 63 following the first vaccine or placebo injection was when the samples were taken. Per the germline V gene, CDR1 is SEHNR and CDR2 is FQNEAQ (reference sequence). CDR3 length equals 15 residues. V dropped 3 bases and J dropped 4; count of bases not matched to a gene: 9. The table came from immunoSEQ multiplex PCR; TCRdb's copy has only in-frame clones and leaves some out. The sample carries 350,000 to 450,000 clones, 92% recorded once. The sample here was peripheral blood, taken in a trial of Ad26.COV2.S vaccine versus placebo. The sequence came from a person aged 18-60 years who received the Ad26.COV2.S COVID-19 vaccine or a placebo. The chain links TRBV7-9 to TRBJ2-7; 7 bases are a match to TRBD1. The CDR3 sequence is CASSFQRQGSYEQYF. CDR3 nucleotide sequence: TGTGCCAGCAGCTTTCAACGACAGGGTTCATACGAGCAGTACTTC.